Listed here are 25 T cell receptor beta chains from one sample, sequenced in a study of T-cell memory formation after mild COVID-19 (TCRdb year 2021). Libraries came from 5' RACE. Reads for this sample came from an Illumina NovaSeq 6000. TCRdb reanalyzed the raw reads on its own, using fastp at Q25 for trimming and MiXCR for clone calling, and kept in-frame beta chains. Entries are consolidated by CDR3 protein sequence, retaining the most common genes and DNA. Across this sample there are hundreds of thousands of distinct CDR3 sequences, with about 18% seen only once. Of the sample, roughly 7.7% is held by the ten largest clones. Sequenced: PBMCs or a T cell subset sorted from them (not recorded which). These receptors came from an adult woman who had mild COVID-19 (a few samples of this study predate the infection). The sample titles of this study are shuffled in the database, so cell type and time point are left out; the donor was told from shared clones.

This clonotype was detected a few times. This chain uses TRBV20-1 with TRBJ2-7; TRBD1 is a possible D gene (6 bases). Germline V gene lookup returns CDR1 DFQATT and CDR2 SNEGSKA (reference sequence). The CDR3 loop spans 14 amino acids. V lost 3 bases and J lost 0, with 12 bases in between. As DNA, the CDR3 is TGCAGTGCTAGTAGGGGGTCCCACTCCTACGAGCAGTACTTC. It yields the protein CSASRGSHSYEQYF.

This clonotype showed up many times. The gene calls are TRBV5-1 and TRBJ2-7; 11 nucleotides line up with TRBD1. The CDR3 covers 14 residues. The junction had 2 bases not matched to a gene; V was cut back by 4 bases and J by 2 bases. Germline V lookup: CDR1 SGHRS, CDR2 YFSETQ. CDR3 sequence: CASSTGQGAYEQYF. Here the CDR3 DNA reads TGCGCCAGCAGCACGGGACAGGGGGCCTACGAGCAGTACTTC.

This clonotype came up a few times. The V call is TRBV5-1, the J call TRBJ2-5; D perhaps matches TRBD1 (5 bases). This CDR3 has 14 amino acids. Trimming removed 4 bases at V and 5 bases at J, with 15 bases between. Germline CDR1 and CDR2: SGHRS and YFSETQ. The CDR3 bases are TGCGCCAGCAGCGGAACAGGCGGCCGGGAGACCCAGTACTTC. Its protein product is CASSGTGGRETQYF.

The V and J genes are TRBV20-1 and TRBJ1-1, with TRBD1 as a possible D gene (6 bases). Germline lookup yields CDR1 DFQATT and CDR2 SNEGSKA (reference sequence). The CDR3 sequence is 18 residues long. V was shortened by 8 bases and J by 1 base, with 29 bases between the two germline ends. The CDR3: CSPGTSVSRGGSNTEAFF. The CDR3 bases are TGCAGTCCCGGGACTTCCGTCTCACGAGGGGGTTCGAACACTGAAGCTTTCTTT.

This clonotype was observed a few times. This chain uses TRBV12-3 or TRBV12-4 with TRBJ2-1, with 9 positions matching TRBD2. The CDR3 covers 18 residues. Trimming cost V 2 bases and J 4 bases; bases outside gene matches: 12. Here the CDR3 DNA reads TGTGCCAGCAGTTTATCCCGCGCGGGGGGGCGTGGGTACAATGAGCAGTTCTTC. This sequence encodes CASSLSRAGGRGYNEQFF.

This clonotype appeared a few times. The chain employs TRBV5-1 and TRBJ2-5; D perhaps matches TRBD2 (5 bases). The V gene lost 4 bases and the J gene lost 1 base, with 17 bases spanning the gap. The germline CDR1 and CDR2 sequences are SGHRS and YFSETQ. CDR3 length: 16 amino acids. CDR3 nucleotide sequence: TGCGCCAGCAGCGTCGGAGGACGGATAACCCAAGAGACCCAGTACTTC. Encoded protein: CASSVGGRITQETQYF.

This clonotype was detected only a few times. The chain carries TRBV5-5 and TRBJ2-7; 11 bases are shared with TRBD1. This CDR3 contains 14 residues. V gave up 5 bases and J gave up 4 bases; unmatched junction bases: 5. Germline assignment: CDR1 SGHKS and CDR2 YYEKEE (reference sequence). The chain's CDR3 is CASREGQGGYEQYF. The CDR3, as DNA: TGTGCCAGCAGAGAGGGACAGGGGGGATACGAGCAGTACTTC.

This clonotype was observed a handful of times. The chain employs TRBV6-2 or TRBV6-3 and TRBJ2-3, with 7 bases lining up with TRBD2. From germline, CDR1 is MNHEY and CDR2 SVGEGT. V shed 0 bases, J shed 0 bases, and the junction held 15 bases outside the gene matches. This CDR3 region has 20 residues. The CDR3 sequence is CASSYSPWGGISASTDTQYF. The CDR3 DNA follows: TGTGCCAGCAGTTACTCTCCTTGGGGGGGAATTTCTGCAAGCACAGATACGCAGTATTTT.

This clonotype has a handful of counts. The V and J genes are TRBV24-1 and TRBJ2-5; TRBD1 might be the D (5 bases). CDR3 length: 17 residues. Germline CDR1 and CDR2: KGHDR and SFDVKD. V was trimmed by 4 bases and J by 0 bases, leaving 17 bases between them. CDR3 residues: CATSDSTGPRDQETQYF. For the CDR3, the DNA is TGTGCCACCAGTGACTCGACCGGGCCCAGGGACCAAGAGACCCAGTACTTC.

The V call is TRBV3-1, the J call TRBJ2-7; D not certain. The CDR3 is 11 residues long. The germline V and J ends were trimmed by 8 bases and 3 bases, with 8 bases remaining between them. Germline CDR1 is LGHDT and CDR2 is YNNKEL (reference sequence). In nucleotides, the CDR3 is TGTGCCAGCGGGGTGGGCTACGAGCAGTACTTC. Protein: CASGVGYEQYF.

This clonotype was observed a handful of times. The rearrangement joins TRBV18 to TRBJ1-3; maybe TRBD1 (5 bases). V lost 2 bases and J lost 3, with 8 bases in between. Germline assignment: CDR1 KGHSH and CDR2 LQKENI. The CDR3 totals 14 residues. Here the CDR3 DNA reads TGTGCCAGCTCACCAACGACAGATGGAAACACCATATATTTT. Amino acid sequence: CASSPTTDGNTIYF.

This clonotype has a handful of counts. The CDR3 spells CASSPQQGSYNSPLHF. For the CDR3, the DNA is TGTGCCAGCAGCCCCCAGCAGGGTAGCTATAATTCACCCCTCCACTTT. This rearrangement joins TRBV7-8 to TRBJ1-6, with a tentative D call TRBD1 (5 bases). V gave up 5 bases and J gave up 3 bases, with 14 bases separating them. CDR3 length: 16 residues. The germline gives CDR1 SGHVS, CDR2 FQNEAQ.

This clonotype was detected only a few times. V usage is TRBV21-1 and J usage is TRBJ2-1; the D call of TRBD1 is as the table states it, not checked on the DNA. TRBV21-1 is termed a pseudogene. The CDR3 contains 15 residues. The CDR3 loop reads CASSIRDRGLNEQFF. In DNA, the CDR3 is TGTGCCAGCAGCATCCGGGACAGGGGATTAAATGAGCAGTTCTTC.

This clonotype occurred a few times. The chain combines TRBV9 with TRBJ2-7; the D gene is possibly TRBD2 (6 bases). The CDR3 covers 14 residues. V lost 3 bases and J 0 bases, leaving 10 bases between the germline ends. Germline CDR1 reads SGDLS; CDR2 reads YYNGEE. CDR3 region: CASSEEGHSYEQYF. The CDR3 nucleotides read TGTGCCAGCAGCGAGGAGGGGCACTCCTACGAGCAGTACTTC. The variable domain in full, completed from reference TRBV9 and TRBJ2-7, reads DSGVTQTPKHLITATGQRVTLRCSPRSGDLSVYWYQQSLDQGLQFLIQYYNGEERAKGNILERFSAQQFPDLHSELNLSSLELGDSALYFCASSEEGHSYEQYFGPGTRLTVT.

In this sample, this clonotype turned up a few times. This rearrangement joins TRBV5-1 to TRBJ1-2; no reliable D call. Germline assignment: CDR1 SGHRS and CDR2 YFSETQ. The CDR3 runs to 16 residues. V was shortened by 4 bases and J by 3 bases, with 19 bases between the two germline ends. CDR3 in amino acids: CASSNGERTVDYGYTF. DNA of the CDR3: TGCGCCAGCAGCAATGGGGAACGGACTGTGGACTATGGCTACACCTTC.

This chain links TRBV6-5 with TRBJ1-5, with TRBD1 identical over 7 bases. The V gene end was trimmed by 6 bases and the J gene end by 3 bases; junction bases not matched to a gene: 8. The CDR3 contains 15 residues. In germline, CDR1 is MNHEY, CDR2 SVGAGI. The CDR3 sequence is CASSQGGGTNQPQHF. CDR3 DNA sequence: TGTGCCAGCAGCCAGGGAGGGGGCACCAATCAGCCCCAGCATTTT.

The gene calls are TRBV4-1 and TRBJ2-1; 8 nucleotides align to TRBD2. The CDR3 contains 17 residues. Germline CDR1 and CDR2: MGHRA and YSYEKL. The J segment lost 3 bases and the V segment lost 2 bases, leaving 9 bases of the junction unmatched. The CDR3 sequence: CASSQRHESGGYNEQFF. DNA of the CDR3: TGCGCCAGCAGCCAACGGCACGAAAGCGGGGGCTACAATGAGCAGTTCTTC.

V usage is TRBV12-3 or TRBV12-4 and J usage is TRBJ2-1; TRBD2 matches 11 bases. The J segment lost 7 bases and the V segment lost 7 bases, leaving 12 bases of the junction unmatched. This CDR3 is 16 amino acids long. CDR3 in DNA: TGTGCCAGCACCTTGGGTAGCGGGAGGGGCGGGAATGAGCAGTTCTTC. This encodes CASTLGSGRGGNEQFF.

There are a few counts of this clonotype. The rearrangement joins TRBV4-3 to TRBJ2-7; D is possibly TRBD1 (5 bases). The CDR3 runs 14 residues. Germline V gene sequence: CDR1 LGHNA, CDR2 YSLEER. V was pared by 0 bases and J by 1 base, with 7 bases between. The CDR3, as DNA: TGCGCCAGCAGCCAAGACAGGGTTTCCTACGAGCAGTACTTC. It is translated as CASSQDRVSYEQYF.

The V and J genes are TRBV6-5 and TRBJ2-7; perhaps TRBD1 as D (6 bases). CDR1 is MNHEY, CDR2 SVGAGI, per germline. CDR3 length: 13 amino acids. Trimming left V 5 bases short and J 5 bases short, with 13 bases between. In nucleotides, the CDR3 is TGTGCCAGCAGTCCCCTGGGGGCACACGAGCAGTACTTC. Amino acid sequence: CASSPLGAHEQYF.

The V call is TRBV24-1, the J call TRBJ2-1; 10 nucleotides agree with TRBD1. This CDR3 is 16 amino acids long. The germline V gene has CDR1 KGHDR and CDR2 SFDVKD. The J segment lost 5 bases and the V segment lost 9 bases, leaving 12 bases of the junction unmatched. This chain's CDR3 is CATSGGPGQGNNEQFF. The CDR3 region has the DNA TGTGCCACCTCGGGAGGTCCGGGACAGGGGAACAATGAGCAGTTCTTC.

This clonotype was counted many times. J is TRBJ2-1 and V is TRBV4-1; TRBD1 is a possible D gene (5 bases). The germline V gene has CDR1 MGHRA and CDR2 YSYEKL. V lost 7 bases and J 0 bases, leaving 13 bases between the germline ends. This CDR3 is 15 amino acids long. The CDR3 coding sequence is TGCGCCAGCACCGAACAGGTACACTCCTACAATGAGCAGTTCTTC. Its protein product is CASTEQVHSYNEQFF.

Regarding this clonotype: Germline and junction disagree at one end, which may indicate a read error. The genes are TRBV2 and TRBJ2-2; 7 bases line up with TRBD1. The CDR3 sequence is 14 residues long. CDR1 and CDR2 from the germline V gene are SNHLY and FYNNEI. The CDR3 nucleotides read TGTGACAGCAGACAGGGCGGACGGACCGGGGAGCTGTTTTTT. Its translation: CDSRQGGRTGELFF.

This clonotype was detected only a few times. The rearrangement joins TRBV7-9 to TRBJ1-4, with TRBD1 as a possible D gene (5 bases). The CDR3 has 14 amino acids. Per germline, CDR1 SEHNR and CDR2 FQNEAQ (reference sequence). Deletions cut 6 bases from V and 5 bases from J, with 13 bases between. This chain's CDR3 is CASRRGGKNEKLFF. CDR3 nucleotides: TGTGCCAGCAGGAGGGGCGGAAAAAATGAAAAACTGTTTTTT.

This clonotype was detected a few times. The genes are TRBV7-2 and TRBJ2-3, with TRBD2 matching over 12 bases. V lost 2 bases and J lost 9; bases outside the gene matches: 6. Per germline, CDR1 SGHTA and CDR2 FQGNSA. The CDR3 spans 15 residues. DNA for the CDR3: TGTGCCAGCAGCTTATCCGGGACTAGCGGGCAAACGCAGTATTTT. Translating gives CASSLSGTSGQTQYF.